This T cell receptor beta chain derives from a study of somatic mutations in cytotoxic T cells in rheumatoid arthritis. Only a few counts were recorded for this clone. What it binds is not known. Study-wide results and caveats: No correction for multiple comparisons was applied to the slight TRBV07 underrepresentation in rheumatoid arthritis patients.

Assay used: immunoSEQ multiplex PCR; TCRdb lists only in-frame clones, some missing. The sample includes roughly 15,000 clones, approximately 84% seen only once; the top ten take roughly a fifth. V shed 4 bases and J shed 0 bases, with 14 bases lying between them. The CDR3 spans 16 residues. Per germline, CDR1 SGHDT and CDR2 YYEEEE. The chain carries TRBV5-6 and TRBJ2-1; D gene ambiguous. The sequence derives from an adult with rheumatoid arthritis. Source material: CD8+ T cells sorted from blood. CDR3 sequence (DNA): TGTGCCAGCAGCAAAGTGACGGTGAGCTCCTACAATGAGCAGTTCTTC. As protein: CASSKVTVSSYNEQFF.